This TCR beta chain was captured in a study of blood T cell repertoires in COVID-19 (dated by TCRdb to about 2020). Some background on the complete study: The collaborator samples originated in the United States, Italy and Spain and spanned the acute and convalescent phases of COVID-19. The prospective study material was composed of cDNA or gDNA derived from T cells, B-cell-depleted T cells, or PBMCs. Subjects who had been exposed to COVID-19, were actively infected with it, or had recovered from it provided the deeply sampled blood TCRbeta repertoires that made up the dataset. A freely available public database, intended as a resource for researchers studying the immune response to SARS-CoV-2, is where the repertoires were released. Samples were obtained from the ongoing ImmuneRACE study (first 160 participants) and from 950 to 1,500 subjects provided by 6 global collaborators. Sample metadata almost always included a de-identified subject ID, COVID-19 status, age in years and sex. Where available, HLA class I and class II types were obtained from metadata supplied by the sample provider rather than from assay-based typing.

In Seattle, one collaborating source enrolled patients while the infection was active and tracked those patients longitudinally over the course of disease. Whole blood was collected in K2EDTA tubes by collaborating institutions according to the institutions' own protocols. For TCRbeta analysis, collaborator samples were shipped as frozen whole blood, as isolated PBMCs, or as DNA extracted from either sample type. The immunoSEQ Assay, a bias-controlled multiplex PCR, was used to amplify TCRbeta CDR3 regions from genomic DNA. Per the original workflow: The number of nucleated cells in each sample was estimated by amplification of reference gene primers within the assay. To quantify the absolute abundance of each unique TCRbeta CDR3 rearrangement, sequence reads were collapsed and filtered. Productive Simpson clonality was computed per sample as the square root of Simpson's diversity index over productive rearrangements. TCRdb stores this immuneACCESS table with in-frame sequences only. Part of the clones is absent; in the studies checked, under half of the shortfall reflects unresolved V genes, and no reason is known for the rest. D and trimming were read from the DNA, whereas the V and J calls and clone size are those reported in that table. Across this sample there are some 240,000 clones, with about four fifths seen only once. The ten largest clones take up 6.5% to 8.5% of the sample.

This clone was detected only a few times. The antigen it recognizes is unknown. One base away there is no much larger clone; base qualities are not given. Per the germline V gene (reference sequence), GTSNPN is the CDR1 and SVGIG is the CDR2. The CDR3 runs 15 residues from the cysteine to the phenylalanine. Kept here is only the CDR3 DNA, which spans 45 bases and is read in frame from base 1. Unmatched junction bases come to 8, with V trimmed by 3 bases and J by 9 bases. The investigation overall reported the following: How much clinical and demographic metadata was included differed by source and by participant, and the metadata was provided uncurated.

The chain was built from TRBV30 and TRBJ1-6; 10 bases in between match TRBD1. This clonotype originated in a woman aged 80 or older with COVID-19, enrolled during active disease. The sample consisted of peripheral blood. The CDR3 protein sequence reads: CAWRLDRGLVSPLHF. The base sequence is TGTGCCTGGAGATTAGACAGGGGGCTGGTTTCACCCCTCCACTTT.